This T cell receptor (beta chain) was sequenced for a study of shared clonotypes between healthy human individuals. Study as a whole: Each donor had three CD4 naive, three CD4 memory, two CD8 naive and one CD8 memory plate.

Profiled with immunoSEQ multiplex PCR; TCRdb holds only in-frame clones, not every one. The profile shows 750,000 to 1,000,000 clones, 85% to 95% of them singletons. Cells designated naive CD8 were CD45RO-negative and were positively selected for CCR7, with terminally differentiated effector memory CD45RA+ cells excluded. Trimming removed 8 bases from V and 10 bases from J, with 23 bases in between. In germline, CDR1 is SQVTM, CDR2 ANQGSEA. The length of the CDR3 is 13 residues. V gene TRBV29-1 combines with J gene TRBJ2-5, with D maybe TRBD2 (7 bases). This receptor was obtained from a man younger than 40 in good health. The sample taken for sequencing was naive CD8+ T cells sorted from blood. The CDR3 is CSLRGGLQNLQYF. The CDR3 coding sequence is TGCAGCCTAAGGGGGGGGCTACAGAACCTCCAGTACTTC. Variable domain in full (rest from reference TRBV29-1 and TRBJ2-5): SAVISQKPSRDICQRGTSLTIQCQVDSQVTMMFWYRQQPGQSLTLIATANQGSEATYESGFVIDKFPISRPNLTFSTLTVSNMSPEDSSIYLCSLRGGLQNLQYFGPGTRLLVL.